This T cell receptor beta chain was found in a study of post-analysis software for immune sequencing data. Whole-study results and caveats: Among multiple sclerosis patients, normalized Chao1 diversity was significantly below that of controls. TRBV segments more frequent in patients than in controls numbered a few and included TRBV5-6, TRBV5-1 and TRBV20-1.

V was pared by 6 bases and J by 5 bases, with 8 bases of the junction left unmatched. The CDR3 is 16 amino acids. Germline V gene sequence: CDR1 DFQATT, CDR2 SNEGSKA (reference sequence). Unique-molecular-identifier-tagged TCR beta cDNA libraries were used. TCRdb re-called the PCR reads through MiXCR, storing one row per CDR3 protein. This table holds 380,000 or so distinct CDR3 sequences, less than 40% found once. As for this clonotype: Its antigen is still unknown.

This receptor was identified in a girl aged 10-17 years with multiple sclerosis. The J gene is TRBJ2-3, the V gene TRBV20-1, with 16 bases aligning to TRBD2. The sample comprised blood. The CDR3 is CSAGTSGGAVGDTQYF. The CDR3 DNA follows: TGCAGTGCCGGGACTAGCGGGGGGGCCGTGGGAGATACGCAGTATTTT.